This T cell receptor beta chain derives from a study of regulatory T cells in long-lasting Graves disease. Study-wide results and limits: Persistent-disease Graves' patients showed less TCR diversity than new cases.

Time point meaning: newly diagnosed GD, antithyroid drugs for less than 3 months. Extracted RNA from PBMCs served as the source of the TCR library. CDR3-region Arm-PCR and iRepertoire HTBI primers produced the TCR beta libraries. A single record per CDR3 protein comes from TCRdb applying MiXCR to the multiplex PCR reads. The sample has some 250,000 distinct CDR3 sequences, about 20% seen once; the top ten hold approximately 15%. Turning to this clonotype: Its matching antigen is unknown.

The same sample was also used in a study of T cells in Graves' hyperthyroidism and ophthalmopathy. That study adds: Peripheral blood also featured most of the thyroid clonotypes expanded above 0.001.

Sequencing used peripheral blood mononuclear cells (PBMCs), obtained at new diagnosis, from a patient treated with antithyroid drugs. This TCR derives from a young woman with Graves disease.

The CDR3 spells CASSVQGTYNEQFF. In DNA, the CDR3 is TGTGCCAGCAGTGTACAGGGTACCTACAATGAGCAGTTCTTC. The chain joins TRBV6-1 to TRBJ2-1, with D possibly TRBD1 on 6 matching bases. The CDR3 spans 14 residues. CDR1 and CDR2 from the germline V gene are MNHNS and SASEGT. The V end lost 4 bases, the J end lost 2 bases, and 9 bases lay between the germline ends.